Below, 31 T cell receptor beta chains from the same sample are listed, as sequenced in a study of cytomegalovirus exposure and HLA in healthy donors. Sequenced by immunoSEQ multiplex PCR; TCRdb stores in-frame clones only, minus some. The sample yields almost 65,000 clones, around 89% seen once. Sequenced sample: PBMCs. These receptors all stem from a woman aged 18-35 years in good health and CMV-seronegative.

This clone appeared a few times. The CDR3 DNA sequence: TGTGCCAGCAGCGCCTGGACAGGAGGTGGCGAGACCCAGTACTTC. The encoded protein is CASSAWTGGGETQYF. The chain uses TRBV7-6 and TRBJ2-5; 7 bases fit TRBD1. Germline CDR1 and CDR2: SGHVS and FNYEAQ. V dropped 5 bases and J dropped 5; count of bases not matched to a gene: 11. The CDR3 contains 15 residues.

V is TRBV6-5 and J is TRBJ2-1, with a possible D match to TRBD2 (5 bases). With 8 bases removed from V and 6 bases from J, the gap between germline ends came to 11 bases. CDR3 length: 12 residues. Per the germline V gene, CDR1 is MNHEY and CDR2 is SVGAGI. CDR3 coding DNA: TGTGCCAGCGGGAGCGGAGGCAATGAGCAGTTCTTC. It codes for CASGSGGNEQFF.

This chain uses TRBV18 with TRBJ2-7; TRBD1 might be the D (5 bases). This CDR3 comprises 14 residues. CDR1 and CDR2 (germline): KGHSH, LQKENI. V lost 1 base and J lost 3, with 10 bases in between. CDR3 nucleotide sequence: TGTGCCAGCTCACCACGACAGAATCTCTACGAGCAGTACTTC. Encoded protein: CASSPRQNLYEQYF.

The gene calls are TRBV5-1 and TRBJ2-1, with 8 positions matching TRBD2. Looked up from germline, CDR1 is SGHRS and CDR2 is YFSETQ. The CDR3 sequence is 14 residues long. Trimming at V came to 0 bases and at J to 4 bases, leaving 0 bases not matched to a gene. CDR3 nucleotides: TGCGCCAGCAGCTTGGAGCGGGGGTACAATGAGCAGTTCTTC. This encodes CASSLERGYNEQFF.

This clone has only one observation. J is TRBJ2-5 and V is TRBV5-1; D is ambiguous. CDR3 length equals 15 residues. Germline V CDR1 and CDR2: SGHRS, YFSETQ. Trimming removed 0 bases at V and 7 bases at J, with 16 bases between. The CDR3 region is CASSLESRFPGTQYF. In DNA, the CDR3 is TGCGCCAGCAGCTTGGAGTCCAGGTTCCCAGGGACCCAGTACTTC.

The chain carries TRBV6-5 and TRBJ1-1; no reliable D call. The V and J ends lost 5 bases and 1 base respectively, with 8 bases between them. Germline V gene sequence: CDR1 MNHEY, CDR2 SVGAGI. The CDR3 contains 13 residues. The CDR3 coding sequence is TGTGCCAGCAGTCCTCGGGAGAACACTGAAGCTTTCTTT. It is translated as CASSPRENTEAFF.

V and J are TRBV19 and TRBJ1-1; D is unresolved. Between the trimmed V and J ends, which lost 6 bases and 1 base, there was a span of 9 bases. This CDR3 is built from 13 residues. Germline CDR1 is LNHDA and CDR2 is SQIVND (reference sequence). The CDR3 sequence is CASRRTENTEAFF. In DNA, the CDR3 is TGTGCCAGTAGGAGAACAGAGAACACTGAAGCTTTCTTT.

This chain links TRBV19 with TRBJ1-1; D uncertain. Germline CDR1 is LNHDA and CDR2 is SQIVND (reference sequence). Trimming pared 7 bases from V and 11 bases from J, leaving 14 bases between. The CDR3 is made up of 11 amino acids. The CDR3 DNA reads TGTGCCAGTAACATGGGCGGGATGGCTTTCTTT. Translation gives CASNMGGMAFF.

This clone was found a few times. V gene TRBV10-3 combines with J gene TRBJ2-7; D is perhaps TRBD1 (5 bases). Per the germline V gene, CDR1 is ENHRY and CDR2 is SYGVKD. The CDR3 contains 14 residues. The V and J ends lost 6 bases and 0 bases respectively, with 12 bases between them. The CDR3 spells CAIRSRANSYEQYF. In DNA form, the CDR3 reads TGTGCCATCAGGTCCAGGGCCAACTCCTACGAGCAGTACTTC.

The V gene is TRBV19, the J gene TRBJ1-5; D remains unclear. This CDR3 spans 20 amino acids. The V gene lost 1 base and the J gene lost 0 bases, with 22 bases spanning the gap. Germline V CDR1 and CDR2: LNHDA, SQIVND (reference sequence). The CDR3 sequence is CASSIGKMEAGWYSNQPQHF. CDR3 sequence (DNA): TGTGCCAGTAGTATAGGCAAGATGGAGGCAGGTTGGTATAGCAATCAGCCCCAGCATTTT.

The chain recombines TRBV6-4 with TRBJ2-2, with D tentatively TRBD2 (6 bases). Germline V CDR1 and CDR2: MRHNA, SNTAGT. The CDR3 consists of 14 residues. V lost 0 bases, J lost 6 bases, and 8 bases lay in between. The CDR3 bases are TGTGCCAGCAGTGACTCTTGGGGGGCCGGGGAGCTGTTTTTT. It translates to CASSDSWGAGELFF.

The chain recombines TRBV7-2 with TRBJ2-7, with 12 bases identical to TRBD2. In germline, CDR1 is SGHTA, CDR2 FQGNSA. V gave up 4 bases and J gave up 2 bases; unmatched junction bases: 3. The CDR3 has 15 amino acids. The CDR3 here is CASSSRLAGAYEQYF. The CDR3 nucleotides are TGTGCCAGCAGCTCCCGACTAGCGGGGGCCTACGAGCAGTACTTC.

This clone was seen a handful of times. The CDR3 DNA reads TGTGCCAGCAGTGAATATATTGCGGGGAGCACAGATACGCAGTATTTT. Its translation: CASSEYIAGSTDTQYF. V is TRBV25-1 and J is TRBJ2-3, with D possibly matching TRBD2 (6 bases). Germline CDR1 reads MGHDK; CDR2 reads SYGVNS. The CDR3 spans 16 residues. Between the trimmed V and J ends, which lost 0 bases and 0 bases, there was a span of 10 bases.

The chain's CDR3 is CAISDLQISTDTQYF. In nucleotides, the CDR3 is TGTGCCATCAGTGACTTACAGATTAGCACAGATACGCAGTATTTT. V usage is TRBV10-3 and J usage is TRBJ2-3; D ambiguous. The CDR3 covers 15 residues. Germline assignment: CDR1 ENHRY and CDR2 SYGVKD. V lost 3 bases and J lost 0, with 10 bases in between.

CDR3 loop: CASSVRPTVFHEQFF. In DNA form, the CDR3 reads TGTGCCAGCAGCGTGAGGCCCACGGTTTTCCATGAGCAGTTCTTC. The chain couples TRBV9 to TRBJ2-1; D unclear. V was pared by 2 bases and J by 8 bases, with 17 bases between. The CDR3 spans 15 residues. Germline values: CDR1 SGDLS, CDR2 YYNGEE.

In DNA form, the CDR3 reads TGTGCCAGTAGCCTTAGCGGGAGGCTTGACAATGAGCAGTTCTTC. Amino acid sequence: CASSLSGRLDNEQFF. The chain has TRBV19 and TRBJ2-1; 10 positions agree with TRBD2. V lost 6 bases and J lost 5; bases outside the gene matches: 7. CDR1 is LNHDA and CDR2 is SQIVND in the germline V gene (reference sequence). The CDR3 has 15 residues.

This chain uses TRBV7-8 with TRBJ1-5, with 8 bases lining up with TRBD1. The CDR3 is 17 amino acids. With 5 bases clipped from V and 0 bases from J, the junction kept 9 bases outside the gene matches. Germline loops: CDR1 SGHVS, CDR2 FQNEAQ. CDR3 nucleotides: TGTGCCAGCAGCCCGACAGGGGCCGTGATTAGCAATCAGCCCCAGCATTTT. Translated, it gives CASSPTGAVISNQPQHF.

The genes are TRBV28 and TRBJ1-4; perhaps TRBD1 as D (6 bases). V lost 9 bases, J lost 7 bases, and 18 bases lay in between. Germline CDR1 is MDHEN and CDR2 is SYDVKM. The CDR3 extends over 14 amino acids. The DNA of the CDR3 is TGTGCCAGTTCCTTAGGGGGGGGGAGTGAAAAACTGTTTTTT. Translating gives CASSLGGGSEKLFF.

A remark on this clone: The junction departs from the called germline gene at one end, perhaps through a read error. The chain is built from TRBV7-8 and TRBJ2-1; 13 bases match TRBD2. This CDR3 is 15 amino acids long. Germline V gene sequence: CDR1 SGHVS, CDR2 FQNEAQ. The DNA for the CDR3 is TGTGCCAGCACCTTAGAACTAGCGGGAGGGGATGAGCAGTTCTTC. Translated: CASTLELAGGDEQFF.

CDR3 sequence reads: CASSLGGQTTDTQYF. CDR3 sequence (DNA): TGTGCCAGCAGCTTGGGTGGACAGACCACAGATACGCAGTATTTT. The chain joins TRBV5-6 to TRBJ2-3; D possibly corresponds to TRBD1 (6 bases). Germline assignment: CDR1 SGHDT and CDR2 YYEEEE. There are 15 residues in the CDR3. The ends were cut back, 0 bases at V and 2 bases at J, with 10 bases in the middle.

The chain is built from TRBV7-6 and TRBJ2-3; 9 bases are a match to TRBD2. J gave up 3 bases and V 2 bases, and 6 bases lay outside the gene matches. This CDR3 spans 16 amino acids. Germline V lookup: CDR1 SGHVS, CDR2 FNYEAQ. CDR3 in DNA: TGTGCCAGCAGCTTACTTAGCGGGAGTTGGACAGATACGCAGTATTTT. It is translated as CASSLLSGSWTDTQYF.

This clone came up once. V is TRBV5-1 and J is TRBJ2-5; TRBD2 matches at 16 bases. V trimming: 4 bases; J trimming: 5 bases; junction bases outside the gene matches: 5. The CDR3 runs to 16 residues. Germline V gene lookup returns CDR1 SGHRS and CDR2 YFSETQ. The CDR3: CASSGTSGRAWETQYF. In DNA, the CDR3 is TGCGCCAGCAGCGGGACTAGCGGGAGGGCCTGGGAGACCCAGTACTTC.

The chain carries TRBV10-3 and TRBJ2-5; the D is unclear. Germline CDR1 is ENHRY and CDR2 is SYGVKD. This CDR3 spans 13 amino acids. V dropped 3 bases and J dropped 4 bases, with 9 bases sitting between them. Here the CDR3 reads CAISDTNAETQYF. The CDR3 bases are TGTGCCATCAGTGACACAAACGCAGAGACCCAGTACTTC.

This chain uses TRBV2 with TRBJ2-2; possibly TRBD1 for D (6 bases). Germline lookup yields CDR1 SNHLY and CDR2 FYNNEI. V lost 6 bases and J lost 7, with 18 bases in between. This CDR3 spans 15 amino acids. In nucleotides, the CDR3 is TGTGCCAGCAGACGAAACAGGGTGGGTGACGGGGAGCTGTTTTTT. It translates to CASRRNRVGDGELFF.

The CDR3 DNA reads as TGTGCCAGCAGTGAGCCCAGGGGTGTGGGCAATCAGCCCCAGCATTTT. Its protein product is CASSEPRGVGNQPQHF. The gene calls are TRBV2 and TRBJ1-5, with D possibly being TRBD1 (6 bases). The germline gives CDR1 SNHLY, CDR2 FYNNEI. The CDR3 is 16 residues long. Trimming removed 3 bases at V and 2 bases at J, with 14 bases between.

V and J are TRBV21-1 and TRBJ1-2; TRBD1, as called in the table, went unchecked against the DNA. TRBV21-1 is designated a pseudogene. This CDR3 contains 15 residues. In nucleotides, the CDR3 is TGTGCCAGCAGCGACACCGGGACAGGTAATTGGGGCTACACCTTC. It yields the protein CASSDTGTGNWGYTF.

The chain is built from TRBV11-2 and TRBJ2-7; TRBD2 agrees at 7 bases. V lost 3 bases, J lost 1 base, and 3 bases stayed unmatched. The germline CDR1 and CDR2 sequences are SGHAT and FQNNGV. CDR3 length: 14 residues. In DNA form, the CDR3 reads TGTGCCAGCAGCTTTGGCGGGAGATCCTACGAGCAGTACTTC. Amino acid sequence: CASSFGGRSYEQYF.

This chain joins TRBV7-3 and TRBJ2-1; TRBD1 is a possible D gene (5 bases). V lost 4 bases and J 9 bases, leaving 13 bases between the germline ends. This CDR3 is built from 13 residues. CDR1 SGHTA and CDR2 FQGTGA come from the germline V gene. The chain's CDR3 is CASSSQPGSEQFF. The CDR3 bases are TGTGCCAGCAGCTCGCAACCAGGGTCTGAGCAGTTCTTC.

The rearrangement joins TRBV7-2 to TRBJ1-1; D is perhaps TRBD1 (6 bases). The CDR3 is 13 residues long. Germline loops: CDR1 SGHTA, CDR2 FQGNSA. V was clipped by 2 bases and J by 3 bases, with 7 bases between them. The DNA for the CDR3 is TGTGCCAGCAGCTTAAACAGGGACACTGAAGCTTTCTTT. Translated: CASSLNRDTEAFF.

The chain combines TRBV7-9 with TRBJ1-5; 7 bases are a match to TRBD1. Per germline, CDR1 SEHNR and CDR2 FQNEAQ (reference sequence). Trimming at V came to 4 bases and at J to 8 bases, leaving 8 bases not matched to a gene. The CDR3 runs 14 residues. The CDR3 loop reads CASSYTGASKPQHF. In DNA, the CDR3 is TGTGCCAGCAGCTATACAGGGGCATCAAAGCCCCAGCATTTT.

The genes are TRBV7-2 and TRBJ2-7; 14 bases align to TRBD2. Germline loops: CDR1 SGHTA, CDR2 FQGNSA. The CDR3 has 19 residues. The junction had 9 bases not matched to a gene; V was cut back by 2 bases and J by 0 bases. The CDR3 reads CASSLPQGLAGGLSYEQYF. The CDR3 coding sequence is TGTGCCAGCAGCTTACCTCAAGGACTAGCGGGGGGTCTCTCCTACGAGCAGTACTTC.